These 8 T cell receptor beta chains share one sample of origin, sequenced in a study of radiotherapy plus CTLA-4 blockade in lung cancer. The protocol was immunoSEQ multiplex PCR, while the TCRdb copy is restricted to in-frame clones and leaves out a portion. The repertoire holds 80,000 or so clones, around 76% seen once, with under 25% in the top ten. The material was peripheral blood, obtained from a patient treated with radiotherapy plus ipilimumab. The receptors come from a human donor with non-small cell lung cancer whose response to radiotherapy plus ipilimumab could not be evaluated. Some clones in this sample may be carry-over from other donors' samples.

V usage is TRBV9 and J usage is TRBJ2-1; no reliable D call. The CDR3 spans 13 residues. With 0 bases removed from V and 4 bases from J, the gap between germline ends came to 5 bases. Germline V gene lookup returns CDR1 SGDLS and CDR2 YYNGEE. The CDR3, as DNA: TGTGCCAGCAGCGTAGACGGTTACAATGAGCAGTTCTTC. This gives the protein CASSVDGYNEQFF.

The gene calls are TRBV5-4 and TRBJ2-3; 14 bases agree with TRBD2. Germline V gene data show CDR1 as SGHNT and CDR2 as YYREEE (reference sequence). The CDR3 is 16 amino acids. The trim removed 4 bases at V and 5 bases at J, leaving 6 bases unmatched. CDR3 protein: CASSPGTSGGEDTQYF. Here the CDR3 DNA reads TGTGCCAGCAGCCCCGGGACTAGCGGGGGAGAAGATACGCAGTATTTT.

The V gene is TRBV9, the J gene TRBJ1-3, with 8 bases identical to TRBD1. The CDR3 covers 16 residues. Germline V gives CDR1 SGDLS, CDR2 YYNGEE. V dropped 4 bases and J dropped 4; count of bases not matched to a gene: 10. As DNA, the CDR3 is TGTGCCAGCAGCCCATCAGGGGGCAACGACGGAAACACCATATATTTT. This encodes CASSPSGGNDGNTIYF.

The J gene is TRBJ2-2, the V gene TRBV19, with 7 positions matching TRBD2. The CDR3 runs to 13 residues. Germline CDR1 and CDR2: LNHDA and SQIVND (reference sequence). Trimming cost V 5 bases and J 6 bases; bases outside gene matches: 3. The DNA of the CDR3 is TGTGCCAGTAGTCCTGGGAGGGCCGGGGAGCTGTTTTTT. It yields the protein CASSPGRAGELFF.

This clone has only a few counts. The chain employs TRBV9 and TRBJ1-2; 10 positions agree with TRBD1. Trimming at V came to 4 bases and at J to 8 bases, leaving 11 bases not matched to a gene. This CDR3 comprises 15 residues. The V gene's germline CDR1 is SGDLS and CDR2 YYNGEE. The CDR3 reads CASSPVRDRGRGYTF. In DNA form, the CDR3 reads TGTGCCAGCAGCCCCGTCCGGGACAGGGGAAGAGGCTACACCTTC. The whole variable domain, remainder taken from reference TRBV9 and TRBJ1-2, is DSGVTQTPKHLITATGQRVTLRCSPRSGDLSVYWYQQSLDQGLQFLIQYYNGEERAKGNILERFSAQQFPDLHSELNLSSLELGDSALYFCASSPVRDRGRGYTFGSGTRLTVV.

The V gene is TRBV6-4, the J gene TRBJ2-5; D is perhaps TRBD1 (6 bases). The CDR3 is made up of 15 amino acids. V was shortened by 9 bases and J by 4 bases, with 21 bases between the two germline ends. In germline, CDR1 is MRHNA, CDR2 SNTAGT. The CDR3 loop is CARPDRFRIPETQYF. In DNA, the CDR3 is TGTGCCAGACCCGACAGGTTTAGGATCCCAGAGACCCAGTACTTC.

Written as DNA, the CDR3 is TGTGCTAGTGGTTTGGTTCCTACTAATGAGCAGTTCTTC. As protein: CASGLVPTNEQFF. This chain joins TRBV12-5 and TRBJ2-1; no clear D gene. This CDR3 region has 13 residues. Trimming took 0 bases from V and 7 from J, leaving 7 bases between them. Germline loops: CDR1 LGHNT, CDR2 FRNRAP.

The chain couples TRBV7-2 to TRBJ1-1, with a possible D match to TRBD1 (5 bases). V lost 7 bases and J lost 4, with 13 bases in between. CDR3 length: 13 amino acids. Germline V gene sequence: CDR1 SGHTA, CDR2 FQGNSA. CDR3 DNA: TGTGCCAGCACCCTTGGGGACTTCACTGAAGCTTTCTTT. Encoded protein: CASTLGDFTEAFF. Full variable domain (rest looked up from reference TRBV7-2 and TRBJ1-1): GAGVSQSPSNKVTEKGKDVELRCDPISGHTALYWYRQSLGQGLEFLIYFQGNSAPDKSGLPSDRFSAERTGGSVSTLTIQRTQQEDSAVYLCASTLGDFTEAFFGQGTRLTVV.